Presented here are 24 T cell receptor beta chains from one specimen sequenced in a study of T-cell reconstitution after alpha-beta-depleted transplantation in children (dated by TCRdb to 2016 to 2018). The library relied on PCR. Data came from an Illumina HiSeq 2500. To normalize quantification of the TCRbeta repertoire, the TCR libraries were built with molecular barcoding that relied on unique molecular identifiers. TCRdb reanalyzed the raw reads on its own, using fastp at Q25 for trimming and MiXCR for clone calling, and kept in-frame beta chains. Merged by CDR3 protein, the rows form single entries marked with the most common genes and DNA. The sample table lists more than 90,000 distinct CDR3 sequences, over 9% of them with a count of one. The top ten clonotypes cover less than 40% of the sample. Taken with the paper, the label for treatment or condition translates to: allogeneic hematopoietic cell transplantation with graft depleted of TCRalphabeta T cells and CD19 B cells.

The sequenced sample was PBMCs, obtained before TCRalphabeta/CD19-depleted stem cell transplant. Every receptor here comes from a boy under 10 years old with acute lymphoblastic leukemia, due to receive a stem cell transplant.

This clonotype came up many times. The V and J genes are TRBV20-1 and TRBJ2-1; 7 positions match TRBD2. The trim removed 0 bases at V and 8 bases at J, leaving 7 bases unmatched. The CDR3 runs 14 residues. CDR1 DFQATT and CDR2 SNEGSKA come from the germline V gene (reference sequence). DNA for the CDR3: TGCAGTGCTAGAGAACTAGCGTACGGCGATGAGCAGTTCTTC. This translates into CSARELAYGDEQFF.

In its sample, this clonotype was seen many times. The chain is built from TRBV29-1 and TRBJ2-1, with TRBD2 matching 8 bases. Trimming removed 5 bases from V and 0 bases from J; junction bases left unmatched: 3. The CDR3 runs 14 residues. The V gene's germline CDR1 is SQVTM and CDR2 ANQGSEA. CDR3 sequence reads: CSVTSGGSYNEQFF. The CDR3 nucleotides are TGCAGCGTTACGAGCGGGGGCTCCTACAATGAGCAGTTCTTC.

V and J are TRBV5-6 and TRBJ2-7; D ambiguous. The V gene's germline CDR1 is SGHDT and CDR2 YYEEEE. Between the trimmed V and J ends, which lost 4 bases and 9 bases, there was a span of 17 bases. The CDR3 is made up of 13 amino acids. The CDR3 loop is CASSPGIPGGQYF. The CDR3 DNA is TGTGCCAGCAGCCCCGGTATCCCCGGTGGGCAGTACTTC.

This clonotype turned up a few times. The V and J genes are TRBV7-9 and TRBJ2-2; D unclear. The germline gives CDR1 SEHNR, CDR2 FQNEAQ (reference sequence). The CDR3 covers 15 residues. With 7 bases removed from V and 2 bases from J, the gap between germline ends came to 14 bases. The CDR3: CASTQFTGNTGELFF. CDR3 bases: TGTGCCAGCACCCAATTTACGGGTAACACCGGGGAGCTGTTTTTT.

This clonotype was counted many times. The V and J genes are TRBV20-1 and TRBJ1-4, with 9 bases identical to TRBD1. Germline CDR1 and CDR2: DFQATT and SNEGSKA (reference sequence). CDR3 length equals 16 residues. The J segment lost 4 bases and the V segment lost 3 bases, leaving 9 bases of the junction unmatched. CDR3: CSARGVGDRDNEKLFF. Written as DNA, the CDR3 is TGCAGTGCTAGGGGGGTAGGGGACAGGGATAATGAAAAACTGTTTTTT.

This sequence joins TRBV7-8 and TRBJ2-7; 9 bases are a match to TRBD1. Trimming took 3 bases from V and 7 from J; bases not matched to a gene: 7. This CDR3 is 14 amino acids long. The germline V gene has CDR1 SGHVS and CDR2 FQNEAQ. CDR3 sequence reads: CASSFTGTGREQYF. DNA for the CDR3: TGTGCCAGCAGCTTCACCGGGACAGGGAGGGAGCAGTACTTC. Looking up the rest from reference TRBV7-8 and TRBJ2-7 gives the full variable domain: GAGVSQSPRYKVAKRGQDVALRCDPISGHVSLFWYQQALGQGPEFLTYFQNEAQLDKSGLPSDRFFAERPEGSVSTLKIQRTQQEDSAVYLCASSFTGTGREQYFGPGTRLTVT.

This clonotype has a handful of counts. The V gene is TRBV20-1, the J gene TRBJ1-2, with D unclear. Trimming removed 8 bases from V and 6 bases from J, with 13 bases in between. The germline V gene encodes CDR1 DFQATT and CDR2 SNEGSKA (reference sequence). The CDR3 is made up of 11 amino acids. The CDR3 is CSPLERDGYTF. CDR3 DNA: TGCAGTCCATTGGAGCGAGATGGCTACACCTTC.

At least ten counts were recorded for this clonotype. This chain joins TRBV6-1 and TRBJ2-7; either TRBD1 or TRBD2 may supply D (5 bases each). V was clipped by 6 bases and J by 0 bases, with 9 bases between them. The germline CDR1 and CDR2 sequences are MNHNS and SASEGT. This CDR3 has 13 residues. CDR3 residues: CASSSGTSYEQYF. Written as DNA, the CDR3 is TGTGCCAGCAGCTCCGGGACCTCCTACGAGCAGTACTTC.

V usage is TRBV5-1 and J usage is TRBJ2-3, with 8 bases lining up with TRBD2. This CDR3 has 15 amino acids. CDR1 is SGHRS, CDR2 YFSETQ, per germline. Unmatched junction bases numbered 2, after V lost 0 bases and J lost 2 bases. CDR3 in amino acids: CASSLVSGATDTQYF. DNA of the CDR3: TGCGCCAGCAGCTTGGTTAGCGGGGCCACAGATACGCAGTATTTT.

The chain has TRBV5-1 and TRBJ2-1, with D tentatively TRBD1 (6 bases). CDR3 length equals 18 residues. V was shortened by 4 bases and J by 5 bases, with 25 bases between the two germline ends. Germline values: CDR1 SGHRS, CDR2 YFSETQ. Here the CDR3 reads CASSRGSSRVPGDNEQFF. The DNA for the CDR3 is TGCGCCAGCAGCAGGGGGTCTTCTAGGGTGCCGGGTGACAATGAGCAGTTCTTC.

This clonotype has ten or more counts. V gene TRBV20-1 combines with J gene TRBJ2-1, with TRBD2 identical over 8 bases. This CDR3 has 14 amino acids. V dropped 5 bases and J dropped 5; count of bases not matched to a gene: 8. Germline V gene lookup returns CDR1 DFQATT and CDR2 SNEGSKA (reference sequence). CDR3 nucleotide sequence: TGCAGTGCTCGGGGGGGAGGGGGAAACAATGAGCAGTTCTTC. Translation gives CSARGGGGNNEQFF.

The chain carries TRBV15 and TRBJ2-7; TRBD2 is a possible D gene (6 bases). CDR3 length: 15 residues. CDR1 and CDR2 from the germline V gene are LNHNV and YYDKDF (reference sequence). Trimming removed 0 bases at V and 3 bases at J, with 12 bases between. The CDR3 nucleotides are TGTGCCACCAGCAGAGATGGGGGGTCCGGCTACGAGCAGTACTTC. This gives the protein CATSRDGGSGYEQYF. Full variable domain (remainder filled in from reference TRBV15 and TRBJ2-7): DAMVIQNPRYQVTQFGKPVTLSCSQTLNHNVMYWYQQKSSQAPKLLFHYYDKDFNNEADTPDNFQSRRPNTSFCFLDIRSPGLGDTAMYLCATSRDGGSGYEQYFGPGTRLTVT.

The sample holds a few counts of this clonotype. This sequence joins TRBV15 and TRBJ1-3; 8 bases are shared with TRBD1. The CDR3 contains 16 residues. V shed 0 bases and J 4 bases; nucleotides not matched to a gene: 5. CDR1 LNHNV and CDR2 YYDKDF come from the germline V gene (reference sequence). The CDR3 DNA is TGTGCCACCAGCAGAGATCCCCGGACAGGGGGAAACACCATATATTTT. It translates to CATSRDPRTGGNTIYF.

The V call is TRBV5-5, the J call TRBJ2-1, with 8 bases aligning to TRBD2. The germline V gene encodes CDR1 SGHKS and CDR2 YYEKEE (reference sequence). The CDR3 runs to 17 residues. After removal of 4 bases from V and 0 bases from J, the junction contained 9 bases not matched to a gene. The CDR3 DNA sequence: TGTGCCAGCAGCCGCGCAGGGGCGGGGGGCTCCTACAATGAGCAGTTCTTC. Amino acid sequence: CASSRAGAGGSYNEQFF.

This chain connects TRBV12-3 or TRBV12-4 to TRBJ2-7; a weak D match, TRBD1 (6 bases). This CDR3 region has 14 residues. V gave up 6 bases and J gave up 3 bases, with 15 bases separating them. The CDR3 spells CASSSGQLHYEQYF. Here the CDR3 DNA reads TGTGCCAGCAGCTCCGGACAGCTTCACTACGAGCAGTACTTC.

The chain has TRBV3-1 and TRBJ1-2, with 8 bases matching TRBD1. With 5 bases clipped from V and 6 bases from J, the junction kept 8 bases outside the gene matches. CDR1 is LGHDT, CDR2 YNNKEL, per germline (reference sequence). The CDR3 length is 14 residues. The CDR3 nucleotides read TGTGCCAGCAGCTTCCAGGGGGCCTATGATGGCTACACCTTC. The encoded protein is CASSFQGAYDGYTF.

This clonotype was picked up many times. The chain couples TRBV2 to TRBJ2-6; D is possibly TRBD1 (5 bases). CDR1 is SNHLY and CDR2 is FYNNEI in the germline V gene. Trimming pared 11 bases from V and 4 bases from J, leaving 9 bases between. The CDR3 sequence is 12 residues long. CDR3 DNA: TGTGCCGGGGCCTCCGGGGCCAACGTCCTGACTTTC. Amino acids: CAGASGANVLTF.

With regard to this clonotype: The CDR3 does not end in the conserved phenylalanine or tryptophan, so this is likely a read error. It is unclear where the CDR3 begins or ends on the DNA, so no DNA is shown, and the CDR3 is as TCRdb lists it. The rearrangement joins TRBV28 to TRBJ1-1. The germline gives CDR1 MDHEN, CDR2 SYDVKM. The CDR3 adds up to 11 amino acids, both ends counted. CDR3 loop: CASNGGLLTSL.

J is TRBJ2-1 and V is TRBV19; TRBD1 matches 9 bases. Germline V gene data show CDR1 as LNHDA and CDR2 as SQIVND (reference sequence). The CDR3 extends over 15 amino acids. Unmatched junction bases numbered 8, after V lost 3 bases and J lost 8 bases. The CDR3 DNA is TGTGCCAGTAGTATTAAGGACAGGGGTTGGCATGAGCAGTTCTTC. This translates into CASSIKDRGWHEQFF.

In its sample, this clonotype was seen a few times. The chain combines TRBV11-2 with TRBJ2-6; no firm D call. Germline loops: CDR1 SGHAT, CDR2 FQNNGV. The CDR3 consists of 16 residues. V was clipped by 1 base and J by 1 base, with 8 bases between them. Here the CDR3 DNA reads TGTGCCAGCAGCTTAGTGATTTCTTCTGGGGCCAACGTCCTGACTTTC. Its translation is CASSLVISSGANVLTF.

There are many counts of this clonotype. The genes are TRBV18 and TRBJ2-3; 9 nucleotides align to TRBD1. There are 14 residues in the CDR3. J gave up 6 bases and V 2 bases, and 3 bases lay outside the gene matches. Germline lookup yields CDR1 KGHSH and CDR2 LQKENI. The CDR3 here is CASSPTGGMDTQYF. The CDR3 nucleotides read TGTGCCAGCTCACCAACAGGGGGCATGGATACGCAGTATTTT.

CDR3 sequence (DNA): TGTGCCAGCAGCTTCGAAATACGGGAACAGCCCCAGCATTTT. This translates into CASSFEIREQPQHF. The chain carries TRBV7-8 and TRBJ1-5, with D unresolved. The CDR3 is made up of 14 amino acids. Per germline, CDR1 SGHVS and CDR2 FQNEAQ. The V end was cut by 3 bases, the J end by 7 bases, with 13 bases between.

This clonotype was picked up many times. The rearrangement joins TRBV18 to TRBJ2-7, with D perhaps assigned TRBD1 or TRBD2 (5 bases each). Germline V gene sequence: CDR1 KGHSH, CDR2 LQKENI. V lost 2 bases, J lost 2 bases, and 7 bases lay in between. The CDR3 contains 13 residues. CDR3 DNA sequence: TGTGCCAGCTCACCAGGGACCGCCTACGAGCAGTACTTC. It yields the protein CASSPGTAYEQYF.

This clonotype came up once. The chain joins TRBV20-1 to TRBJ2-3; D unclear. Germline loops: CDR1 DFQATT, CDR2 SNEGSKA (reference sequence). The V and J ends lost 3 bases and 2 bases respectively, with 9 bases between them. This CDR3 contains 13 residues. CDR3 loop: CSARESFTDTQYF. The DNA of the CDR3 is TGCAGTGCTAGGGAGTCCTTCACAGATACGCAGTATTTT.